One sample yielded the 6 T cell receptor beta chains listed below, sequenced in a study of Tregs in tolerant kidney transplant recipients. The method was immunoSEQ multiplex PCR; TCRdb's version includes in-frame clones alone and lacks a portion of them. The sample lists around 74,000 clones; about 98% were seen once. The material was CD4+ T cells from blood, obtained before the transplant. Source of these receptors: a human donor who received a combined kidney and bone marrow transplant.

The CDR3 sequence is CSVSTGERNQPQHF. In DNA form, the CDR3 reads TGCAGCGTTTCGACAGGGGAGAGGAATCAGCCCCAGCATTTT. This sequence joins TRBV29-1 and TRBJ1-5, with 8 bases matching TRBD1. The CDR3 loop spans 14 amino acids. Germline V gene sequence: CDR1 SQVTM, CDR2 ANQGSEA. V was pared by 5 bases and J by 4 bases, with 7 bases of the junction left unmatched.

V usage is TRBV7-7 and J usage is TRBJ2-3; 7 bases align to TRBD1. The V gene end was trimmed by 5 bases and the J gene end by 2 bases; junction bases not matched to a gene: 4. This CDR3 spans 14 amino acids. Germline lookup yields CDR1 SSHAT and CDR2 FNYEAQ (reference sequence). This chain's CDR3 is CASSPGQITDTQYF. As DNA, the CDR3 is TGTGCCAGCAGCCCGGGACAGATCACAGATACGCAGTATTTT.

Here the CDR3 reads CASSFYTGYTGELFF. In DNA, the CDR3 is TGCGCCAGCAGCTTTTATACAGGATACACCGGGGAGCTGTTTTTT. This chain connects TRBV5-1 to TRBJ2-2, with D maybe TRBD1 (5 bases). The V and J ends lost 2 bases and 3 bases respectively, with 11 bases between them. The germline V gene has CDR1 SGHRS and CDR2 YFSETQ. The CDR3 has 15 residues.

The chain recombines TRBV9 with TRBJ2-1; possibly TRBD1 for D (6 bases). Trimming took 2 bases from V and 3 from J, leaving 15 bases between them. Per germline, CDR1 SGDLS and CDR2 YYNGEE. There are 16 residues in the CDR3. The CDR3, as DNA: TGTGCCAGCAGCGTTGCCGGGACAAACCTCTACAATGAGCAGTTCTTC. It specifies CASSVAGTNLYNEQFF. The whole variable domain, filled in from reference TRBV9 and TRBJ2-1, reads DSGVTQTPKHLITATGQRVTLRCSPRSGDLSVYWYQQSLDQGLQFLIQYYNGEERAKGNILERFSAQQFPDLHSELNLSSLELGDSALYFCASSVAGTNLYNEQFFGPGTRLTVL.

The gene calls are TRBV5-8 and TRBJ2-3; TRBD1 agrees at 7 bases. The CDR3 sequence is 17 residues long. Losses at the gene ends were 3 bases for V and 4 bases for J; bases not matched to a gene: 14. Germline V gives CDR1 SGHTS, CDR2 YDEGEE. CDR3 coding DNA: TGTGCCAGCAGCTCACGACAGGGCGTACCCTTCGCAGATACGCAGTATTTT. Translated: CASSSRQGVPFADTQYF.

The chain carries TRBV6-5 and TRBJ1-2; 7 bases match TRBD1. J gave up 4 bases and V 4 bases, and 9 bases lay outside the gene matches. In germline, CDR1 is MNHEY, CDR2 SVGAGI. CDR3 length: 15 residues. The CDR3 DNA reads TGTGCCAGCAGTTTTCGAAGGACAGGCCCCTATGGCTACACCTTC. Residues: CASSFRRTGPYGYTF.